This TCR beta chain is from a study of CD8+ T cells in alopecia areata (dated by TCRdb to the late 2010s). Turning to the overall study: Treated patients were enrolled in an open-label pilot trial of oral tofacitinib, 5 to 10 mg twice daily, for moderate-to-severe alopecia areata. Scalp clonality was compared among normal scalp (n=4), patchy alopecia areata scalp (n=8), and alopecia totalis/universalis scalp (n=8). Scalp tissue and sorted CD4+ and CD8+ peripheral blood T cells from patchy and totalis/universalis alopecia areata patients and from healthy controls were covered by human TCRbeta sequencing. TCRbeta CDR3 regions were amplified by immunoSEQ multiplex PCR with 35 Vbeta forward and 13 Jbeta reverse primers. Tofacitinib was administered for 6 to 18 months, and 6 months of follow-up off drug were then conducted to assess delayed response and recurrence. Patients on tofacitinib were biopsied at baseline and after 4 and 24 weeks of treatment, and several of the patients also had a later scalp biopsy. In both human patients and the C3H/HeJ mouse model, the study applied high-throughput TCRbeta sequencing to look at T cell clonal expansion in alopecia areata. Disease severity in treated patients was measured with the SALT score, which quantifies the percentage of affected scalp surface area. RNA was obtained with the PAXgene miRNA kit for fixed scalp, the miRNeasy kit for PBMCs, and the RNeasy kit for mouse skin.

The library was built by means of the immunoSEQ multiplex PCR assay. RNA was extracted from all samples and reverse transcribed into cDNA as template for TCR sequencing. First-strand cDNA was synthesized with SuperScript III using a 2:1 mix of oligo-dT and random hexamers. A synthetic immune receptor repertoire was used to measure amplification bias, and any remaining bias was corrected computationally. Processing in the source paper ran as follows. After raw reads were preprocessed to remove errors, the CDR3 was defined following IMGT conventions as running from the conserved cysteine to phenylalanine. Clonality was computed as 1 minus the Shannon entropy, with the entropy normalized by log2 of the number of productive unique TCRs. Whether each scalp clone was CD4 or CD8 was inferred by checking scalp TCRbeta sequences against the CD4 and CD8 repertoires from sorted blood. In its TCRdb copy, this immuneACCESS table keeps in-frame sequences only and misses some clones. Where compared with another copy, unresolved V genes explain less than half of these, and the others have no known cause. V, J and clone size are those of that table, while D and trimming were read from the DNA. The sample table contains about 210,000 clones; only one count was recorded for about 40% of them. 2% to 3% of the sample goes to the ten largest clones.

This clone was seen a few times. No cognate antigen has been identified for it. The input lacks base qualities; no much larger clone sits a single base away. General conclusions and limits of the study: Shared TCR sequences between patients were less evident than in mice, which may be partly attributable to HLA diversity in the patient population. Many expanded lesional clones persisted in scalp and blood during tofacitinib treatment, which may partly explain relapse after stopping treatment. Because the treated cohort was small and included a single nonresponder, larger studies are needed to assess links between baseline CD8+ expansion and response. Scalp clonality and the number of expanded CD8+ clones among the top 100 scalp clones were significantly decreased by tofacitinib. Compared with normal scalp, lesional scalp had higher clonality and more expanded CD8+ clones, particularly in alopecia totalis/universalis, a pattern that suggests antigenic drive. Unlike mouse skin, which is dominated by gammadelta T cells, normal human skin has resident alphabeta T cells that are also sequenced, and this complicates analysis of the scalp TCR repertoire.

The sample's treatment or condition, from its label and the paper: oral pan-JAK inhibitor, 5-10 mg twice daily. Lesional scalp punch biopsies and peripheral blood were collected from alopecia areata patients. PBMCs were separated by density centrifugation and stained for CD3, CD4 and CD8, after which CD4+ and CD8+ T cells were sorted on a FACSAria. This receptor was taken from a human donor with alopecia areata. The sequenced sample was CD4+ T cells sorted from blood, obtained at approximately week 36, from a patient treated with tofacitinib.

The DNA sequence is TGTGCCTGGGGTACACGTAGCAATCAGCCCCAGCATTTT. It encodes CAWGTRSNQPQHF. The sequence links TRBV30 to TRBJ1-5; the D gene cannot be named for sure. The germline V gene (reference sequence) sets CDR1 to GTSNPN and CDR2 to SVGIG. The trim is 5 bases for V and 0 bases for J, with a gap of 8 bases between the germline ends. The CDR3 spans 13 residues, from the cysteine through the phenylalanine. The read is trimmed to its CDR3 DNA, 39 bases read in frame from base 1.